This is a list of T cell receptor beta chains from one sample in a study of blood T cell repertoires in COVID-19. Measured with immunoSEQ multiplex PCR; TCRdb has only the in-frame clones, and not every one. In the table there are about 50,000 clones, approximately 85% of which are singletons. Material: peripheral blood. The receptor source for this set is a woman in her fifties or sixties with acute or convalescent COVID-19. CDR3s include the opening cysteine and the closing phenylalanine or tryptophan. D genes are given only for firm matches. Size is stated for part of the rows, as once, few or many counts, or as a class when the clone is expanded.

NA	TRBV3-1/TRBV3-2	NA	TRBJ2-1	CASSQETSTKLRRLSHEQFF	TGTGCCAGCAGCCAAGAAACTAGCACGAAACTTAGAAGATTGTCACATGAGCAGTTCTTC
NA	TRBV6-5	TRBD1	TRBJ2-1	CASSRTGSYNEQFF	TGTGCCAGCAGTCGGACAGGTTCCTACAATGAGCAGTTCTTC
NA	TRBV28	NA	TRBJ1-5	CASSSDSLEPQHF	TGTGCCAGCAGTTCGGACAGCCTGGAGCCCCAGCATTTT
NA	TRBV28	NA	TRBJ2-3	CASSRAGQPNTDTQYF	TGTGCCAGCAGTAGGGCGGGACAGCCGAACACAGATACGCAGTATTTT
NA	TRBV4-2	TRBD2	TRBJ2-1	CASSQAVREGSYNEQFF	TGTGCCAGCAGCCAAGCGGTGCGGGAGGGGTCCTACAATGAGCAGTTCTTC
NA	TRBV28	NA	TRBJ1-4	CASSSEDLGKATNEKLFF	TGTGCCAGCAGTTCGGAAGACCTCGGAAAAGCGACTAATGAAAAACTGTTTTTT
NA	TRBV6-5	TRBD1	TRBJ1-6	CASGTGNSPLHF	TGTGCCAGTGGGACAGGGAATTCACCCCTCCACTTT
NA	TRBV2	NA	TRBJ2-5	CASIKSKETQYF	TGTGCCAGCATTAAGAGCAAGGAGACCCAGTACTTC
NA	TRBV7-8	NA	TRBJ1-6	CASSLIAGQGDSPLHF	TGTGCCAGCAGCTTAATAGCGGGGCAGGGAGATTCACCCCTCCACTTT
NA	TRBV5-1	TRBD2	TRBJ2-1	CASSVTDGRANEQFF	TGCGCCAGCAGCGTGACGGACGGGAGGGCAAATGAGCAGTTCTTC
NA	TRBV20-1	TRBD2	TRBJ2-7	CSASPAGRVYEQYF	TGCAGTGCTAGTCCCGCAGGGAGGGTCTACGAGCAGTACTTC
NA	TRBV10-3	NA	TRBJ1-2	CATASEGYGYTF	TGTGCCACCGCCTCGGAGGGGTATGGCTACACCTTC
NA	TRBV6-5	TRBD1	TRBJ1-1	CASSNYRGSNTEAFF	TGTGCCAGCAGTAACTACAGGGGATCGAACACTGAAGCTTTCTTT
NA	TRBV4-1	TRBD1	TRBJ1-2	CASSHVLDRGPESYGYTF	TGCGCCAGCAGCCACGTACTGGACAGGGGGCCTGAGTCCTATGGCTACACCTTC
few	TRBV30	NA	TRBJ1-1	CAWSVSGDRAFF	TGTGCCTGGAGTGTATCAGGGGATCGAGCTTTCTTT
NA	TRBV29-1	NA	TRBJ2-1	CSGTVQTASNEQFF	TGCAGCGGGACTGTACAAACGGCCTCCAATGAGCAGTTCTTC
NA	TRBV6-5	TRBD1	TRBJ2-7	CASGTGPYEQYF	TGTGCCTCCGGGACAGGCCCCTACGAGCAGTACTTC
medium-sized	TRBV20-1	NA	TRBJ1-3	CSADQGNTIYF	TGCAGTGCTGATCAGGGAAACACCATATATTTT
NA	TRBV23-1	TRBD2	TRBJ2-2	CASSRASGRCTGELFF	TGCGCCAGCAGTCGGGCTAGCGGGAGGTGCACCGGGGAGCTGTTTTTT
NA	TRBV5-1	NA	TRBJ2-1	CASSLVGGPNNEQFF	TGCGCCAGCAGCTTGGTAGGCGGGCCCAACAATGAGCAGTTCTTC
NA	TRBV19	NA	TRBJ1-2	CASSGRVGWNNYGYTF	TGTGCCAGTAGTGGGAGGGTAGGGTGGAATAACTATGGCTACACCTTC
NA	TRBV27	TRBD1	TRBJ2-3	CASSTGGTQYF	TGTGCCAGCAGTACAGGGGGTACGCAGTATTTT
NA	TRBV4-1	NA	TRBJ1-1	CASSQEREYRVAFF	TGCGCCAGCAGCCAAGAGAGGGAATACCGGGTAGCTTTCTTT
NA	TRBV7-8	TRBD1	TRBJ1-5	CASSRDRGANQPQHF	TGTGCCAGCAGCCGGGACAGGGGGGCCAATCAGCCCCAGCATTTT
NA	TRBV20-1	TRBD2	TRBJ2-3	CSASQTSGDTQYF	TGCAGTGCTAGTCAGACTAGCGGGGATACGCAGTATTTT
NA	TRBV6-5	TRBD2	TRBJ2-3	CASRTSGGTDTQYF	TGTGCCAGCAGGACTAGCGGGGGGACAGATACGCAGTATTTT
NA	TRBV7-3	TRBD1	TRBJ2-5	CASSLAGGTSETQYF	TGTGCCAGCAGCTTAGCAGGGGGAACCTCAGAGACCCAGTACTTC
NA	TRBV9	TRBD1	TRBJ2-2	CASSLGTVNTGELFF	TGTGCCAGCAGCCTTGGGACAGTTAACACCGGGGAGCTGTTTTTT